The table lists the clone carrying this T cell receptor (beta chain) with many counts. Germline CDR1 and CDR2: MNHNS and SASEGT. The CDR3 consists of 13 residues. With 6 bases removed from V and 7 bases from J, the gap between germline ends came to 12 bases. Unique molecular identifiers were incorporated when the TCRbeta library was constructed. TCRdb ran MiXCR on the PCR reads and lists one entry per CDR3 protein. The sample records around 380,000 distinct CDR3 sequences, approximately 11% being singletons. The data derive from a study of T-cell reconstitution after alpha-beta-depleted transplantation in children.

The source is a human donor who donated a stem cell graft to a child with acute myeloid leukemia. The chain is built from TRBV6-1 and TRBJ1-4, with TRBD1 as a possible D gene (5 bases). The sample consisted of PBMCs from the stem cell graft donor, taken from the stem cell graft. CDR3 residues: CASRPTAVEKLFF. The DNA of the CDR3 is TGTGCCAGCAGACCGACAGCGGTTGAAAAACTGTTTTTT.